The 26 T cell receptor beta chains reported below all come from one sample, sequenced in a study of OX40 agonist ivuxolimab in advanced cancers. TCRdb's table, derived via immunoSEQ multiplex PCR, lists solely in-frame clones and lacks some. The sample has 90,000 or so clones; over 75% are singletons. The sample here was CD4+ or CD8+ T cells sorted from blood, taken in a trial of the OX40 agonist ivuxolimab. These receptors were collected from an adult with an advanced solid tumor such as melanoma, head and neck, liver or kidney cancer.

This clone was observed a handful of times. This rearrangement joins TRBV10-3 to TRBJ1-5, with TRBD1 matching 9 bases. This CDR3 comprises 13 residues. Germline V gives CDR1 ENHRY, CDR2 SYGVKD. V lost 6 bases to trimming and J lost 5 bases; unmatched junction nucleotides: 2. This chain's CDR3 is CAIRQGADQPQHF. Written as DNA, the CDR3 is TGTGCCATCAGACAGGGGGCGGATCAGCCCCAGCATTTT.

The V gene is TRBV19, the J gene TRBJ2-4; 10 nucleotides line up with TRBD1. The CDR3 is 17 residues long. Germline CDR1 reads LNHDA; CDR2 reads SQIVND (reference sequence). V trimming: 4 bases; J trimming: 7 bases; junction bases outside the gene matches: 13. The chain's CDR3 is CASSTIVGTGEDNIQYF. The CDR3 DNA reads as TGTGCCAGTAGTACCATTGTAGGGACAGGGGAAGATAACATTCAGTACTTC.

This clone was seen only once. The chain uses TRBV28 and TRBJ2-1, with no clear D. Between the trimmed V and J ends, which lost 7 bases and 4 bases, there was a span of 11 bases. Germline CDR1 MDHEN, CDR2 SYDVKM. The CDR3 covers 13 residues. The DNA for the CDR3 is TGTGCCAGCACGATCGGTGCTTACAATGAGCAGTTCTTC. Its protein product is CASTIGAYNEQFF.

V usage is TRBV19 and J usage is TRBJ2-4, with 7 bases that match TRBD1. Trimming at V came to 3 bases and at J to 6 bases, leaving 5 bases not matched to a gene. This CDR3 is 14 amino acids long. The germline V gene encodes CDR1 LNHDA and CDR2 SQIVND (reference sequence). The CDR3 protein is CASSMKTGINIQYF. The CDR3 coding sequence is TGTGCCAGTAGTATGAAGACAGGGATAAACATTCAGTACTTC. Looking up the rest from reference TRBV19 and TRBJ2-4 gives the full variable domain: DGGITQSPKYLFRKEGQNVTLSCEQNLNHDAMYWYRQDPGQGLRLIYYSQIVNDFQKGDIAEGYSVSREKKESFPLTVTSAQKNPTAFYLCASSMKTGINIQYFGAGTRLSVL.

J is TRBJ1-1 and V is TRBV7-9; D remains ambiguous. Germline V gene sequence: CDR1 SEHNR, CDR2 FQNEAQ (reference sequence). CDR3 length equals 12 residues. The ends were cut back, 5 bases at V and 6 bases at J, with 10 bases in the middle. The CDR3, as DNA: TGTGCCAGCAGCCTCCCCGGCGCTGAAGCTTTCTTT. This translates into CASSLPGAEAFF. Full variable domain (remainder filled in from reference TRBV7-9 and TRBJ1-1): DTGVSQNPRHKITKRGQNVTFRCDPISEHNRLYWYRQTLGQGPEFLTYFQNEAQLEKSRLLSDRFSAERPKGSFSTLEIQRTEQGDSAMYLCASSLPGAEAFFGQGTRLTVV.

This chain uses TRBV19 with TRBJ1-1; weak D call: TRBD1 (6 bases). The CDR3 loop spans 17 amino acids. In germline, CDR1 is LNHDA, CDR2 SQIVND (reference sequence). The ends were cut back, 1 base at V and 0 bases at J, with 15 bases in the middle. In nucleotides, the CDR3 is TGTGCCAGTAGTATAGTTTCAAGGTGGGACATGAACACTGAAGCTTTCTTT. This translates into CASSIVSRWDMNTEAFF.

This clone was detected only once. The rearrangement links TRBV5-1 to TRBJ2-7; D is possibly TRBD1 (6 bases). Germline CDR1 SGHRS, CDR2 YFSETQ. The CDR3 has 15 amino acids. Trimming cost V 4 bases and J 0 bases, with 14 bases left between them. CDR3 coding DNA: TGCGCCAGCAGCCCGAGACAGGTTAGCTCCTACGAGCAGTACTTC. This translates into CASSPRQVSSYEQYF.

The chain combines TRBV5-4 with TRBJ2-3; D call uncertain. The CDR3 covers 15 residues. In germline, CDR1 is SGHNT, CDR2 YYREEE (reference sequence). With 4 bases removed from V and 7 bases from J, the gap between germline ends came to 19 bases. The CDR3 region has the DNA TGTGCCAGCAGCCTCGAAAAGGCTCCCTCGTATACGCAGTATTTT. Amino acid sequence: CASSLEKAPSYTQYF.

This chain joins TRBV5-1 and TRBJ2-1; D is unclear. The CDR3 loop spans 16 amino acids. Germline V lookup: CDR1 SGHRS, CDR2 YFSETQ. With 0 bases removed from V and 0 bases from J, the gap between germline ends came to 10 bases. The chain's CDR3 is CASSLAPHDSYNEQFF. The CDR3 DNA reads TGCGCCAGCAGCTTGGCCCCTCATGACTCCTACAATGAGCAGTTCTTC. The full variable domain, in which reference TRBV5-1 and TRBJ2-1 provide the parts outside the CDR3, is KAGVTQTPRYLIKTRGQQVTLSCSPISGHRSVSWYQQTPGQGLQFLFEYFSETQRNKGNFPGRFSGRQFSNSRSEMNVSTLELGDSALYLCASSLAPHDSYNEQFFGPGTRLTVL.

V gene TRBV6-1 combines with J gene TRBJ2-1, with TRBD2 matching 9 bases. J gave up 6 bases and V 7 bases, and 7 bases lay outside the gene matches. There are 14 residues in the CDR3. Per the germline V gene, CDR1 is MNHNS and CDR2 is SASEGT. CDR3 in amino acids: CASTRLAGTNEQFF. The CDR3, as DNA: TGTGCCAGCACCCGGCTAGCGGGAACCAATGAGCAGTTCTTC.

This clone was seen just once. This CDR3 reads CASSLEGGQVGSQYF. The CDR3 DNA sequence: TGTGCCAGCAGCTTAGAAGGCGGCCAGGTTGGGTCCCAGTACTTC. J is TRBJ2-5 and V is TRBV11-2; D gene uncertain. CDR1 SGHAT and CDR2 FQNNGV come from the germline V gene. V lost 0 bases, J lost 9 bases, and 17 bases lay in between. This CDR3 comprises 15 residues.

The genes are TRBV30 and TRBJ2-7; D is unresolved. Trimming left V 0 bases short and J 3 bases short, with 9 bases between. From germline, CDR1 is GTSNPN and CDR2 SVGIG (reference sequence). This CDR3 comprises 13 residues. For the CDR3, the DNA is TGTGCCTGGAGTGTACAACTTAACTACGAGCAGTACTTC. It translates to CAWSVQLNYEQYF.

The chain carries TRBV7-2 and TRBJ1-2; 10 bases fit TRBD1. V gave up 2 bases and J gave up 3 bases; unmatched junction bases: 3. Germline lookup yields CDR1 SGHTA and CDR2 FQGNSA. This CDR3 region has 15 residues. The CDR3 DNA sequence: TGTGCCAGCAGCTTACGGACAGGGGGAGACTATGGCTACACCTTC. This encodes CASSLRTGGDYGYTF.

CDR3 amino acids: CASSGTSGITDTQYF. The CDR3 region has the DNA TGTGCCAGCAGCGGGACTAGCGGGATCACAGATACGCAGTATTTT. The gene calls are TRBV9 and TRBJ2-3; TRBD2 aligns across 12 bases. The J segment lost 2 bases and the V segment lost 3 bases, leaving 1 base of the junction unmatched. The CDR3 runs to 15 residues. Germline lookup yields CDR1 SGDLS and CDR2 YYNGEE.

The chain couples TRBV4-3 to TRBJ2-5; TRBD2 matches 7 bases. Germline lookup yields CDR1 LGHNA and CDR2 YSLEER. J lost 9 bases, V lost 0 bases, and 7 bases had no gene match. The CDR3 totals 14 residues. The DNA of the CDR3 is TGCGCCAGCAGCCAAGAGAAGGGGAGGGAGGCCCAGTACTTC. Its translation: CASSQEKGREAQYF.

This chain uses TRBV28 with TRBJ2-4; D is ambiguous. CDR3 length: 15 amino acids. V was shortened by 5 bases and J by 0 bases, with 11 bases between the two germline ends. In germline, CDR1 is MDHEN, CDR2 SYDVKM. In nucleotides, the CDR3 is TGTGCCAGCAGTCACCAACTTATAGCCAAAAACATTCAGTACTTC. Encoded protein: CASSHQLIAKNIQYF.

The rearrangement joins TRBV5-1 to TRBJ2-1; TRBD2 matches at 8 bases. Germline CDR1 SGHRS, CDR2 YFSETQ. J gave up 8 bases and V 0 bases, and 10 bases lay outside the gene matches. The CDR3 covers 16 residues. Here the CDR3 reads CASSLVSGLVLDEQFF. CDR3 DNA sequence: TGCGCCAGCAGCTTGGTTTCGGGACTAGTTTTGGATGAGCAGTTCTTC.

For the CDR3, the DNA is TGTGCCAGCAGCAAAGATGGGGGGACAGGGGGCTTACCCAGCCAAGAGACCCAGTACTTC. Translation: CASSKDGGTGGLPSQETQYF. The chain joins TRBV21-1 to TRBJ2-5; TRBD1 is the table's D call, not checked against the DNA. TRBV21-1 is reported as a pseudogene. The CDR3 contains 20 residues.

The CDR3 DNA is TGTGCCAGCAGCGCTAGAGGACAGACTTACTCTGGAAACACCATATATTTT. Translated: CASSARGQTYSGNTIYF. The chain joins TRBV11-3 to TRBJ1-3; maybe TRBD1 (6 bases). The CDR3 sequence is 17 residues long. The ends were cut back, 5 bases at V and 0 bases at J, with 17 bases in the middle. CDR1 and CDR2 from the germline V gene are SGHNT and YENEEA.

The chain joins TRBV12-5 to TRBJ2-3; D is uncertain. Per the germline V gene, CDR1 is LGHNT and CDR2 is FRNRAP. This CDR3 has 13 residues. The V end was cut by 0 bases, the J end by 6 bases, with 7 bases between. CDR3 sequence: CASGLVRDDTQYF. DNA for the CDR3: TGTGCTAGTGGTTTGGTAAGAGATGATACGCAGTATTTT.

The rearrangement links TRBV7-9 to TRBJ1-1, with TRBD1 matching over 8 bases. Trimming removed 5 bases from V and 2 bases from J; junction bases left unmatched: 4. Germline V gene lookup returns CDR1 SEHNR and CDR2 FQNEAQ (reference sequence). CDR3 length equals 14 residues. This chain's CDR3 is CASSPQGGNTEAFF. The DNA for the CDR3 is TGTGCCAGCAGCCCACAGGGGGGCAACACTGAAGCTTTCTTT.

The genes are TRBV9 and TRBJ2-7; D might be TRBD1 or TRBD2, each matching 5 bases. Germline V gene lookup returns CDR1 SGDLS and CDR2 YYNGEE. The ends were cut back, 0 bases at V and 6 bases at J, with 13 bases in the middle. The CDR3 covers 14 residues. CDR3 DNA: TGTGCCAGCAGCGTAGCTGGTACCGGGGCCGAGCAGTACTTC. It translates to CASSVAGTGAEQYF.

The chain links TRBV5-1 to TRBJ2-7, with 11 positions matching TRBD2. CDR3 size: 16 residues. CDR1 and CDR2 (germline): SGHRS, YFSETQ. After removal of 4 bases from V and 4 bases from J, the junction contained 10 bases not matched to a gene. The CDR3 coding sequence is TGCGCCAGCAGCCTAACACCGACTAGCGGGAAATACGAGCAGTACTTC. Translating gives CASSLTPTSGKYEQYF. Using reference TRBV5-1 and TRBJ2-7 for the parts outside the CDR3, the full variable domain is KAGVTQTPRYLIKTRGQQVTLSCSPISGHRSVSWYQQTPGQGLQFLFEYFSETQRNKGNFPGRFSGRQFSNSRSEMNVSTLELGDSALYLCASSLTPTSGKYEQYFGPGTRLTVT.

The CDR3 loop is CASSARRNDQQFF. For the CDR3, the DNA is TGTGCCAGCAGTGCGCGACGGAACGATCAACAGTTCTTC. V is TRBV6-5 and J is TRBJ2-1; D is unclear. The V gene lost 5 bases and the J gene lost 13 bases, with 18 bases spanning the gap. Looked up from germline, CDR1 is MNHEY and CDR2 is SVGAGI. CDR3 length equals 13 residues.

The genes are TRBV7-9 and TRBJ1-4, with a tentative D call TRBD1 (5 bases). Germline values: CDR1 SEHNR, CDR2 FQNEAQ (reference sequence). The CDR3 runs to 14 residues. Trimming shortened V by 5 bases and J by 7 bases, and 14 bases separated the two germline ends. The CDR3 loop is CASSIGVGPEKLFF. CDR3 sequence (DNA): TGTGCCAGCAGCATAGGAGTGGGGCCTGAAAAACTGTTTTTT.

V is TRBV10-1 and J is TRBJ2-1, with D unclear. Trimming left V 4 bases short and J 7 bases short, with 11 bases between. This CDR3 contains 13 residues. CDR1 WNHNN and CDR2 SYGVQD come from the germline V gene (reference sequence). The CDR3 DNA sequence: TGCGCCAGCAGTGTTCGAGGAAGGAATGAGCAGTTCTTC. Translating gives CASSVRGRNEQFF.